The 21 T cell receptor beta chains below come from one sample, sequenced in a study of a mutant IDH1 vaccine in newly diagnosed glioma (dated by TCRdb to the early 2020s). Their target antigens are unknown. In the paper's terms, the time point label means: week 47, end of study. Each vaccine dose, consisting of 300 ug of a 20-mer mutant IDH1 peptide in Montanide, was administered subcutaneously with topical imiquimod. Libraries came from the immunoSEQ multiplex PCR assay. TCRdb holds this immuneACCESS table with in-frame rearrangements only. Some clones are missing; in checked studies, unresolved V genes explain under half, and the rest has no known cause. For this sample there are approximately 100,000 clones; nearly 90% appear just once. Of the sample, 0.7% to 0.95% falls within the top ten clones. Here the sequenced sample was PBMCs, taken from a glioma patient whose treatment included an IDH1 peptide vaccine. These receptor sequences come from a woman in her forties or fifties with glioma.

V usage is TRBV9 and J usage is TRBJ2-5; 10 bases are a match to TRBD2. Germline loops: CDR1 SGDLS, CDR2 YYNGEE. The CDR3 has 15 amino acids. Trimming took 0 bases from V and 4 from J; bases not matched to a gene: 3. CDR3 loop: CASSVDGLAVETQYF. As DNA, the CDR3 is TGTGCCAGCAGCGTAGACGGACTAGCGGTAGAGACCCAGTACTTC.

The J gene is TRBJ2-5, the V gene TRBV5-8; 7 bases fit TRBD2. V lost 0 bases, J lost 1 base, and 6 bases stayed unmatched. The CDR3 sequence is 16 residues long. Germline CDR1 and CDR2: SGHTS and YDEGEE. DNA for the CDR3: TGTGCCAGCAGCTTGGGCCTAGCGGATACCCAAGAGACCCAGTACTTC. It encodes CASSLGLADTQETQYF.

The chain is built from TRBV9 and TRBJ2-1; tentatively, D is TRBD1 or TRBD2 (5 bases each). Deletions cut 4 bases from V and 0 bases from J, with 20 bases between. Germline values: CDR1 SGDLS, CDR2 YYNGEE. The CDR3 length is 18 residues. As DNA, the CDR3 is TGTGCCAGCAGCCACCCGGAAGGGGCGAGGGGCTCCTACAATGAGCAGTTCTTC. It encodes CASSHPEGARGSYNEQFF.

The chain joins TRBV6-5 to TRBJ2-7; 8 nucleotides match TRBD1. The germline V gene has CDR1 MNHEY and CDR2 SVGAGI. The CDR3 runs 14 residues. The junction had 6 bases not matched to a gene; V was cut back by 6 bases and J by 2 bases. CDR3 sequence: CASRMDRDAYEQYF. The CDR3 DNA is TGTGCCAGCAGAATGGACAGGGATGCCTACGAGCAGTACTTC.

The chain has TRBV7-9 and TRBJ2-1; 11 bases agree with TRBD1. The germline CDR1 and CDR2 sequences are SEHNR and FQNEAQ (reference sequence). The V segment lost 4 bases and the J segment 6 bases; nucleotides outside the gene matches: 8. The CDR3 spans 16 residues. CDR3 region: CASSSSWDRGSNEQFF. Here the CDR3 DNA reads TGTGCCAGCAGCTCCTCCTGGGACAGGGGGAGCAATGAGCAGTTCTTC.

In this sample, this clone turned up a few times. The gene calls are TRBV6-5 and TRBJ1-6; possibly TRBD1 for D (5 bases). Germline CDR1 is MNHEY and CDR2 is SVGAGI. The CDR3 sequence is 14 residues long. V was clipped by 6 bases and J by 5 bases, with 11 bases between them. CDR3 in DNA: TGTGCCAGCAGGAGACAGACGAATAATTCACCCCTCCACTTT. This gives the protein CASRRQTNNSPLHF.

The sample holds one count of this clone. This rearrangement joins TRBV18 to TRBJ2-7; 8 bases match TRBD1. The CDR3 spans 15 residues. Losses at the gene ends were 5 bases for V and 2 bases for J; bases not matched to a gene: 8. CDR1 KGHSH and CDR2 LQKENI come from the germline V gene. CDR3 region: CASSAPGTGAYEQYF. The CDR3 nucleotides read TGTGCCAGCTCAGCCCCCGGGACAGGTGCCTACGAGCAGTACTTC.

CDR3 amino acids: CASSFSGDFGGASQGTQYF. CDR3 nucleotide sequence: TGCGCCAGCAGCTTTTCCGGCGACTTTGGAGGAGCGAGCCAGGGGACCCAGTACTTC. The J gene is TRBJ2-5, the V gene TRBV5-1; D possibly matches TRBD1 or TRBD2 (5 bases each). V lost 2 bases and J 7 bases, leaving 30 bases between the germline ends. Germline V gene lookup returns CDR1 SGHRS and CDR2 YFSETQ. This CDR3 comprises 19 residues.

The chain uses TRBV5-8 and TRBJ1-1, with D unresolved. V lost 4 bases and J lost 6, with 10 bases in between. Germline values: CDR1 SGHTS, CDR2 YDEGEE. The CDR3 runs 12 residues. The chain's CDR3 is CASSRGPAEAFF. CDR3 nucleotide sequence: TGTGCCAGCAGCCGCGGCCCGGCTGAAGCTTTCTTT.

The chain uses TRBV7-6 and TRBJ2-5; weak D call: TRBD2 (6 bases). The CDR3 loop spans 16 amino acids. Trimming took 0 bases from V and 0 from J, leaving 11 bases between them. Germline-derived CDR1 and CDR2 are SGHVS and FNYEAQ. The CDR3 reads CASSLASGGYQETQYF. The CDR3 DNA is TGTGCCAGCAGCTTAGCGTCAGGAGGGTACCAAGAGACCCAGTACTTC. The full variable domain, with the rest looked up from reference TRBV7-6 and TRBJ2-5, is GAGVSQSPRYKVTKRGQDVALRCDPISGHVSLYWYRQALGQGPEFLTYFNYEAQQDKSGLPNDRFSAERPEGSISTLTIQRTEQRDSAMYRCASSLASGGYQETQYFGPGTRLLVL.

The CDR3 loop is CASSGLAGNNEQFF. Here the CDR3 DNA reads TGCGCCAGCTCGGGACTAGCGGGTAACAATGAGCAGTTCTTC. The chain couples TRBV5-1 to TRBJ2-1; 12 bases are a match to TRBD2. There are 14 residues in the CDR3. V lost 7 bases, J lost 5 bases, and 4 bases stayed unmatched. CDR1 and CDR2 (germline): SGHRS, YFSETQ.

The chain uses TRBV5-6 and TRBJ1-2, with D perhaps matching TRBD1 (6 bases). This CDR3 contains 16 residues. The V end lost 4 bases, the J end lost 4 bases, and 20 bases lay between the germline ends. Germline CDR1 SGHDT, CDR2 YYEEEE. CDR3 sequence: CASSPRQARWSYGYTF. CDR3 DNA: TGTGCCAGCAGCCCCCGACAGGCCCGTTGGAGCTATGGCTACACCTTC.

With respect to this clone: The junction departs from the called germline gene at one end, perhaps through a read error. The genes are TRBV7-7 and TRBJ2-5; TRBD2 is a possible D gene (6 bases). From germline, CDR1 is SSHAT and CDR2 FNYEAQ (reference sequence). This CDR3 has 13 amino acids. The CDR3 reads CASSPSGGETQYF. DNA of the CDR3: TGTGCTAGCAGCCCCTCTGGGGGGGAGACCCAGTACTTC.

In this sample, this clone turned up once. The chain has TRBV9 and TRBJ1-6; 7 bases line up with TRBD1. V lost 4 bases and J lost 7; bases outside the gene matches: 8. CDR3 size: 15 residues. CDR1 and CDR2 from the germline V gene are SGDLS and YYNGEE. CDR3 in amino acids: CASSPSPGQNSPLHF. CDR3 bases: TGTGCCAGCAGCCCTTCACCGGGACAGAATTCACCCCTCCACTTT.

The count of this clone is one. CDR3 region: CASSPRDRNQETQYF. CDR3 in DNA: TGCGCCAGCAGCCCCCGGGACAGAAACCAAGAGACCCAGTACTTC. This rearrangement joins TRBV5-1 to TRBJ2-5, with 7 bases identical to TRBD1. Germline trimming cut 4 bases from V and 0 bases from J; bases unmatched to any gene: 6. The germline V gene encodes CDR1 SGHRS and CDR2 YFSETQ. This CDR3 region has 15 residues.

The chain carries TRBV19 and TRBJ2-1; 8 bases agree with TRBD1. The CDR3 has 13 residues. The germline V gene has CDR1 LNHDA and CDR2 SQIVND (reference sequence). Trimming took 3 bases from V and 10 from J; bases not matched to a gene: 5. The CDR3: CASSIQGAGEQFF. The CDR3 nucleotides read TGTGCCAGTAGTATCCAGGGGGCGGGAGAGCAGTTCTTC.

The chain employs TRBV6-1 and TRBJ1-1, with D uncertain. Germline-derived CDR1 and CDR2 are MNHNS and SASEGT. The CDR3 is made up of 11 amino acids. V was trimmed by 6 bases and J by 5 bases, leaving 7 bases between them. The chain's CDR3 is CASRERTEAFF. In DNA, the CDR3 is TGTGCCAGCAGGGAAAGGACTGAAGCTTTCTTT.

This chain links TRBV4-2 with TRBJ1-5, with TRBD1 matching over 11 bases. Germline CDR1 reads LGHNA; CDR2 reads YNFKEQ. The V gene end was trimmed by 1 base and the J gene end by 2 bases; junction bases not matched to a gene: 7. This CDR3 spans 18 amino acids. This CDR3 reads CASSQGTGGSPGNQPQHF. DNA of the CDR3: TGTGCCAGCAGCCAAGGGACAGGGGGCTCGCCAGGCAATCAGCCCCAGCATTTT.

In nucleotides, the CDR3 is TGTGCCAGCAGCTTGGGGGGGACAGTTGAAGCTTTCTTT. It encodes CASSLGGTVEAFF. The chain carries TRBV5-6 and TRBJ1-1; 7 bases agree with TRBD1. Germline lookup yields CDR1 SGHDT and CDR2 YYEEEE. With 0 bases clipped from V and 7 bases from J, the junction kept 3 bases outside the gene matches. This CDR3 has 13 residues.

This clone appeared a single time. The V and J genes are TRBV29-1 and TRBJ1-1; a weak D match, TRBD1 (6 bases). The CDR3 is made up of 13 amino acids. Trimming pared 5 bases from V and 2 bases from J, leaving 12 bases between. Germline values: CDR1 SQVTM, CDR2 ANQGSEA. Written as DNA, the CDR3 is TGCAGCGTTAGACAGGTCCTCAACACTGAAGCTTTCTTT. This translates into CSVRQVLNTEAFF.

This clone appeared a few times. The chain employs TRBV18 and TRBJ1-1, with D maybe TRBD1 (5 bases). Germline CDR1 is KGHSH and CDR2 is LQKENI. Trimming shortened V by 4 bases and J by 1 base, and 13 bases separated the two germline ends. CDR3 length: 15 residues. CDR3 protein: CASSLLTGANTEAFF. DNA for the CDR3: TGTGCCAGCTCACTCCTAACAGGAGCGAACACTGAAGCTTTCTTT.